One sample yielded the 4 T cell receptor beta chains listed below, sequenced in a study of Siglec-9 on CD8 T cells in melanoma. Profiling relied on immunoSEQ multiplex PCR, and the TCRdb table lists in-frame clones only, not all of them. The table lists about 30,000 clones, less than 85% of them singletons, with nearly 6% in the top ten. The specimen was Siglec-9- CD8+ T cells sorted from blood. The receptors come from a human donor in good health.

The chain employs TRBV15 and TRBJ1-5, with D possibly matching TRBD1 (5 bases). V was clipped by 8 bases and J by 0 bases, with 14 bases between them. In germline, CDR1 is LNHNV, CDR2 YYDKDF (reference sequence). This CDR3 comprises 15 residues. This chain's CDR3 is CATDLRAVSNQPQHF. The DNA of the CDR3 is TGTGCCACCGATCTCAGGGCGGTTAGCAATCAGCCCCAGCATTTT.

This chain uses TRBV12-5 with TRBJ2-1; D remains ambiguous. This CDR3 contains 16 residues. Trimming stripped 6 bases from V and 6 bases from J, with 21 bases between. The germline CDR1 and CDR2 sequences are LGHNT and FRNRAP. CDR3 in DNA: TGTGCTAGTGGATTCCCCCTAGAACCACCTACCAATGAGCAGTTCTTC. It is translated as CASGFPLEPPTNEQFF.

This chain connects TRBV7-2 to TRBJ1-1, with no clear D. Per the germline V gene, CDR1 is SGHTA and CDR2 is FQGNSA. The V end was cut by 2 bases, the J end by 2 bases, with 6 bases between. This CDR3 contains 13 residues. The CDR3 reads CASSLWGNTEAFF. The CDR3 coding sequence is TGTGCCAGCAGCTTATGGGGAAACACTGAAGCTTTCTTT.

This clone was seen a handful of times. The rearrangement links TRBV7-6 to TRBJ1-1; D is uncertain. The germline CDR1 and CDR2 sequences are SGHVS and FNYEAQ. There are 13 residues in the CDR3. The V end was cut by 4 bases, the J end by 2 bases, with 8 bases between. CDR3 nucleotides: TGTGCCAGCAGCTCCGGGGAAAACACTGAAGCTTTCTTT. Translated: CASSSGENTEAFF.